These 27 T cell receptor beta chains came from one sample sequenced in a study of CXCR3-negative and CXCR3-positive naive CD8 T cells. These receptors' antigens are unknown. Study-level findings and limits: TRB CDR3 hydrophobicity was greater in CXCR3-positive naive cells than in CXCR3-negative naive cells.

With UMI labels, 5' RACE was used to prepare the TRB cDNA libraries. TCRdb re-called the 5' RACE reads and gives one entry per CDR3 protein, without DNA. This sample lists 130,000 or so distinct CDR3 sequences; its ten largest clones have 0.4% to 0.45%. The sequenced sample was naive CXCR3+ CD8+ T cells from blood. Subset here: CD45RO-CCR7+CD27+CD95- naive CD8+ T cells expressing CXCR3 (TNR3+). Every receptor here comes from a human donor in good health. Some clones in this sample may be carry-over from other donors' samples.

This chain links TRBV29-1 with TRBJ2-1; TCRdb calls TRBD2, which cannot be checked without DNA. Germline loops: CDR1 SQVTM, CDR2 ANQGSEA. The CDR3 covers 19 residues. CDR3: CSVEGRGTSGTPIYNEQFF.

V usage is TRBV29-1 and J usage is TRBJ2-6; TCRdb calls TRBD2, which cannot be checked without DNA. The CDR3 consists of 15 residues. Germline CDR1 and CDR2: SQVTM and ANQGSEA. CDR3 region: CSVEGGRAGANVLTF. Drawing the rest from reference TRBV29-1 and TRBJ2-6, the complete variable domain is SAVISQKPSRDICQRGTSLTIQCQVDSQVTMMFWYRQQPGQSLTLIATANQGSEATYESGFVIDKFPISRPNLTFSTLTVSNMSPEDSSIYLCSVEGGRAGANVLTFGAGSRLTVL.

The V gene is TRBV7-7, the J gene TRBJ2-1; the TRBD1 assignment by TCRdb is unverifiable without DNA. Germline CDR1 and CDR2: SSHAT and FNYEAQ (reference sequence). The CDR3 extends over 14 amino acids. CDR3 residues: CASSLVEGADEQFF.

The gene calls are TRBV11-2 and TRBJ1-5. CDR3 size: 15 residues. CDR1 is SGHAT, CDR2 FQNNGV, per germline. The CDR3 is CASSLGIGNNQPQHF.

This rearrangement joins TRBV21-1 to TRBJ2-1; TCRdb's D call of TRBD2 is untestable without DNA. TRBV21-1 is designated a pseudogene. The length of the CDR3 is 19 residues. CDR3 residues: CASSKVLLAGGPRVNEQFF.

This chain joins TRBV7-9 and TRBJ1-1; as DNA is missing, the TRBD1 call by TCRdb cannot be tested. Germline assignment: CDR1 SEHNR and CDR2 FQNEAQ (reference sequence). The CDR3 loop spans 15 amino acids. The CDR3 reads CASSLQGGSYTEAFF. The full variable domain, rest sourced from reference TRBV7-9 and TRBJ1-1, is DTGVSQNPRHKITKRGQNVTFRCDPISEHNRLYWYRQTLGQGPEFLTYFQNEAQLEKSRLLSDRFSAERPKGSFSTLEIQRTEQGDSAMYLCASSLQGGSYTEAFFGQGTRLTVV.

This chain uses TRBV7-9 with TRBJ2-7; TCRdb proposes TRBD1, but this gene call is untestable without DNA. CDR1 SEHNR and CDR2 FQNEAQ come from the germline V gene (reference sequence). The CDR3 covers 15 residues. CDR3 residues: CASSLISGGEDEQYF. The whole variable domain, filled in from reference TRBV7-9 and TRBJ2-7, reads DTGVSQNPRHKITKRGQNVTFRCDPISEHNRLYWYRQTLGQGPEFLTYFQNEAQLEKSRLLSDRFSAERPKGSFSTLEIQRTEQGDSAMYLCASSLISGGEDEQYFGPGTRLTVT.

V is TRBV27 and J is TRBJ2-7; the D gene TCRdb calls, TRBD1, cannot be checked with no DNA. The germline V gene has CDR1 MNHEY and CDR2 SMNVEV (reference sequence). CDR3 length: 15 residues. CDR3: CASSISGGAGYEQYF.

The V and J genes are TRBV5-6 and TRBJ2-7; absent DNA, TCRdb's TRBD2 call cannot be checked. Germline assignment: CDR1 SGHDT and CDR2 YYEEEE. CDR3 length: 18 amino acids. Here the CDR3 reads CASSYPGLAGGPHREQYF.

This sequence joins TRBV12-3 or TRBV12-4 and TRBJ1-2. This CDR3 spans 11 amino acids. CDR3 region: CASYTARGYTF.

The V and J genes are TRBV14 and TRBJ2-3; TCRdb picks TRBD1, but there is no DNA to check that call. This CDR3 region has 15 residues. Germline V gene data show CDR1 as SGHDN and CDR2 as FVKESK. The CDR3 protein is CASSQAGTITDTQYF.

CDR3 loop: CASSGTDEETQYF. The gene calls are TRBV27 and TRBJ2-5; the D call of TRBD1 rests on TCRdb alone, since no DNA is present to check it. Per the germline V gene, CDR1 is MNHEY and CDR2 is SMNVEV (reference sequence). The CDR3 extends over 13 amino acids.

The rearrangement joins TRBV5-4 to TRBJ2-1; TCRdb's D gene call, TRBD2, goes unchecked for lack of DNA. CDR1 is SGHNT, CDR2 YYREEE, per germline (reference sequence). The CDR3 loop spans 15 amino acids. CDR3 sequence reads: CASSWDRETHNEQFF. Drawing the rest from reference TRBV5-4 and TRBJ2-1, the complete variable domain is ETGVTQSPTHLIKTRGQQVTLRCSSQSGHNTVSWYQQALGQGPQFIFQYYREEENGRGNFPPRFSGLQFPNYSSELNVNALELDDSALYLCASSWDRETHNEQFFGPGTRLTVL.

The gene calls are TRBV23-1 and TRBJ2-2. TRBV23-1 is flagged as an ORF with uncertain function. The CDR3 runs 17 residues. CDR3 amino acids: CASSHDKLPGSTGELFF.

The chain joins TRBV6-1 to TRBJ1-2; the D gene TCRdb calls, TRBD1, cannot be checked with no DNA. CDR1 and CDR2 (germline): MNHNS, SASEGT. This CDR3 has 16 amino acids. The CDR3 here is CASSEGQVEANYGYTF.

The CDR3: CASSLDAFGTDTGELFF. The chain joins TRBV11-2 to TRBJ2-2; the D gene TCRdb calls, TRBD1, cannot be checked with no DNA. The length of the CDR3 is 17 residues. Looked up from germline, CDR1 is SGHAT and CDR2 is FQNNGV.

The chain uses TRBV18 and TRBJ2-5; TCRdb proposes TRBD1, but this gene call is untestable without DNA. CDR1 is KGHSH and CDR2 is LQKENI in the germline V gene. The CDR3 is 18 amino acids. CDR3 residues: CASSTLPQTALFQETQYF.

The V and J genes are TRBV29-1 and TRBJ2-3; lacking DNA, the TRBD1 call made by TCRdb goes unchecked. Germline loops: CDR1 SQVTM, CDR2 ANQGSEA. CDR3 size: 14 residues. CDR3: CSVAPTDRTDTQYF.

The V call is TRBV15, the J call TRBJ1-5; the D call of TRBD1 rests on TCRdb alone, since no DNA is present to check it. Germline values: CDR1 LNHNV, CDR2 YYDKDF (reference sequence). The CDR3 spans 15 residues. The chain's CDR3 is CATSRDQGSNQPQHF.

The genes are TRBV29-1 and TRBJ1-1; TCRdb reports TRBD1, a call that lacks DNA to check it against. Germline CDR1 and CDR2: SQVTM and ANQGSEA. The CDR3 sequence is 14 residues long. The CDR3 sequence is CSVEYRLGDTEAFF. The variable domain in full, completed from reference TRBV29-1 and TRBJ1-1, reads SAVISQKPSRDICQRGTSLTIQCQVDSQVTMMFWYRQQPGQSLTLIATANQGSEATYESGFVIDKFPISRPNLTFSTLTVSNMSPEDSSIYLCSVEYRLGDTEAFFGQGTRLTVV.

The V and J genes are TRBV4-1 and TRBJ1-6. Germline CDR1 reads MGHRA; CDR2 reads YSYEKL. This CDR3 region has 16 residues. This CDR3 reads CASSQDGRQGRSPLHF.

The chain couples TRBV4-1 to TRBJ1-5. The germline V gene encodes CDR1 MGHRA and CDR2 YSYEKL. There are 15 residues in the CDR3. CDR3 amino acids: CASSLLGRGDQPQHF.

J is TRBJ1-1 and V is TRBV30; checking the TCRdb D call of TRBD1 is not possible without DNA. Germline assignment: CDR1 GTSNPN and CDR2 SVGIG (reference sequence). The CDR3 covers 13 residues. CDR3 sequence: CAWSLQGETEAFF.

The chain recombines TRBV7-9 with TRBJ2-5; with no DNA, the TCRdb D assignment of TRBD2 cannot be verified. From germline, CDR1 is SEHNR and CDR2 FQNEAQ (reference sequence). The CDR3 is 13 residues long. The CDR3: CASSASGGETQYF.

This chain links TRBV5-1 with TRBJ2-7. This CDR3 region has 15 residues. The V gene's germline CDR1 is SGHRS and CDR2 YFSETQ. This chain's CDR3 is CASSLGARSSYEQYF.

CDR3 loop: CASSETPFYGYTF. This chain uses TRBV6-1 with TRBJ1-2. CDR1 is MNHNS and CDR2 is SASEGT in the germline V gene. The CDR3 has 13 amino acids.

The gene calls are TRBV5-1 and TRBJ1-1; the TRBD1 assignment by TCRdb is unverifiable without DNA. Per germline, CDR1 SGHRS and CDR2 YFSETQ. The CDR3 is 15 amino acids. The CDR3 loop reads CASSLAGTENTEAFF.